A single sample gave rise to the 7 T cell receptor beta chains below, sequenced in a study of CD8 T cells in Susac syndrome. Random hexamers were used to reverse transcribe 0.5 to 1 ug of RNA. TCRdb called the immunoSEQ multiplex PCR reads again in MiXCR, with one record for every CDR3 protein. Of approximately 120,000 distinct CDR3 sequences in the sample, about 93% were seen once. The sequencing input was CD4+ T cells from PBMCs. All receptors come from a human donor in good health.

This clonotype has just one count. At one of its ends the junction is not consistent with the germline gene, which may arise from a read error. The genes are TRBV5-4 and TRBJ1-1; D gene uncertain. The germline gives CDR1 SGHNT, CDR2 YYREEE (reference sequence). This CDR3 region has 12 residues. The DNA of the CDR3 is TGTGCCAGCAGCTTGCGGAACACTGAACCTTTCTTT. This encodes CASSLRNTEPFF.

In DNA, the CDR3 is TGCAGCGTTGAGAGCGGGAGCGGCGAGCAGTACTTC. Its protein is CSVESGSGEQYF. The chain carries TRBV29-1 and TRBJ2-7, with 8 bases lining up with TRBD2. The V segment lost 3 bases and the J segment 6 bases; nucleotides outside the gene matches: 4. Germline lookup yields CDR1 SQVTM and CDR2 ANQGSEA. The CDR3 covers 12 residues.

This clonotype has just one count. The chain's CDR3 is CAGGQGGEAFF. CDR3 sequence (DNA): TGTGCCGGAGGTCAGGGTGGAGAAGCTTTCTTT. This chain connects TRBV6-2 or TRBV6-3 to TRBJ1-1, with a tentative D call TRBD1 (5 bases). The CDR3 sequence is 11 residues long. V lost 11 bases and J 8 bases, leaving 15 bases between the germline ends. The germline gives CDR1 MNHEY, CDR2 SVGEGT.

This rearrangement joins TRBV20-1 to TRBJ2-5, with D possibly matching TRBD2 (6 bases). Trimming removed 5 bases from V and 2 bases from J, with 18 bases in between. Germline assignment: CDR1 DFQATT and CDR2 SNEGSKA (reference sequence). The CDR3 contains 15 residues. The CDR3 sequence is CSASPTSRTQETQYF. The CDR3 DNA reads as TGCAGTGCTTCCCCCACTAGCAGAACTCAAGAGACCCAGTACTTC.

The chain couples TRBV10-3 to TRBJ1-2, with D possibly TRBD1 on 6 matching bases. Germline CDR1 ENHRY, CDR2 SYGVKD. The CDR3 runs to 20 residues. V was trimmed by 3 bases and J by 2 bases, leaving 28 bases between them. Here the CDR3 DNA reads TGTGCCATCAGTGATTCTTCGGGGGGCACCTCGAAAGGAGTGAACTATGGCTACACCTTC. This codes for CAISDSSGGTSKGVNYGYTF.

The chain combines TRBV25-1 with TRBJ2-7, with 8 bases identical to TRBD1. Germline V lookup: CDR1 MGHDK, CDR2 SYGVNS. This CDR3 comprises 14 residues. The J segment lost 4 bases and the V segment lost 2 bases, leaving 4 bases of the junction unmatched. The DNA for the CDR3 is TGTGCCAGCAGTGAACCGGACAGGGCTTACGAGCAGTACTTC. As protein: CASSEPDRAYEQYF.

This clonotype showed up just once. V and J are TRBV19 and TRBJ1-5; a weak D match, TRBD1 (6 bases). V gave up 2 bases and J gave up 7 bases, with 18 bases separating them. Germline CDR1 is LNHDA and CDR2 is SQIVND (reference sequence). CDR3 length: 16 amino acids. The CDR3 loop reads CASSIYGTGGGQPQHF. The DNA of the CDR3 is TGTGCCAGTAGTATATACGGGACGGGGGGCGGACAGCCCCAGCATTTT.